This TCR beta chain comes out of a study of beta chain features in type 1 diabetes. Points from the study as a whole: TCRB CDR3s from Type 1 diabetes patients were moderately but significantly shorter in all four CD4+ subsets.

Every bit of the isolated RNA underwent reverse transcription, so sequencing read expressed TCRB transcripts. Clones were sequenced by immunoSEQ multiplex PCR, and TCRdb holds only the in-frame ones, with some missing. The sample shows about 170,000 clones, 6.5% to 9.5% of them seen only once. Germline V lookup: CDR1 LNHDA, CDR2 SQIVND (reference sequence). J gave up 6 bases and V 5 bases, and 7 bases lay outside the gene matches. The CDR3 runs 15 residues. This clone was found a few times. What it recognizes is unknown. The clonotype originates from a woman aged 35 to 49 with type 1 diabetes. The specimen was central memory CD4+ T cells from blood. V gene TRBV19 combines with J gene TRBJ2-1; 10 bases are shared with TRBD2. CDR3 nucleotide sequence: TGTGCCAGTAGTGGCGGGACTAGCGCTCTCAATGAGCAGTTCTTC. Its protein product is CASSGGTSALNEQFF. Full variable domain (rest looked up from reference TRBV19 and TRBJ2-1): DGGITQSPKYLFRKEGQNVTLSCEQNLNHDAMYWYRQDPGQGLRLIYYSQIVNDFQKGDIAEGYSVSREKKESFPLTVTSAQKNPTAFYLCASSGGTSALNEQFFGPGTRLTVL.